Listed below are T cell receptor beta chains from one sample, sequenced in a study of T cells in Graves' hyperthyroidism and ophthalmopathy. MiXCR, applied by TCRdb to the multiplex PCR reads, yields one record per CDR3 protein. The table shows about 600,000 distinct CDR3 sequences, with over 12% occurring only once. Sequenced sample: blood. These receptors originate from a woman aged 18-30 years with Graves' ophthalmopathy. Each CDR3 is given with its conserved first and last residue. Fields, in order: V gene, J gene, clone size, D gene, CDR3 protein, CDR3 DNA. The D gene is left open where the match is weak. Expanded clones are given a class, and other clones once, few, many or no size at all.

TRBV20-1	TRBJ1-4	NA	NA	CSAMGGGDNEKLFF	TGCAGTGCCATGGGGGGAGGAGATAATGAAAAACTGTTTTTT
TRBV4-3	TRBJ1-4	NA	TRBD1	CASSQYRGGGEKLFF	TGCGCCAGCAGCCAGTACAGGGGGGGGGGTGAAAAACTGTTTTTT
TRBV7-9	TRBJ2-7	NA	NA	CASSLGRSGEQYF	TGTGCCAGCAGCTTGGGACGGTCAGGAGAGCAGTACTTC
TRBV2	TRBJ1-1	many	TRBD1	CASNIALRGRDTEAFF	TGTGCCAGCAATATAGCGCTCAGGGGGAGGGACACTGAAGCTTTCTTT
TRBV10-3	TRBJ1-5	NA	NA	CATGPRPGNQPQHF	TGTGCCACCGGGCCCCGACCAGGCAATCAGCCCCAGCATTTT
TRBV19	TRBJ1-1	NA	NA	CASSTLVGSEAFF	TGTGCCAGTAGTACCTTGGTGGGTTCTGAAGCTTTCTTT
TRBV30	TRBJ2-1	many	TRBD2	CAWSGTSGRFYNEQFF	TGTGCCTGGAGTGGGACTAGCGGGAGGTTTTACAATGAGCAGTTCTTC
TRBV5-1	TRBJ2-5	few	TRBD2	CASSLFGGLEETQYF	TGCGCCAGCAGCTTGTTCGGGGGGTTGGAGGAGACCCAGTACTTC
TRBV20-1	TRBJ1-2	NA	NA	CSARAIEINYGYTF	TGCAGTGCTAGAGCTATCGAGATTAACTATGGCTACACCTTC
TRBV19	TRBJ2-1	few	NA	CASSTTWGVSYNEQFF	TGTGCCAGTAGTACGACCTGGGGGGTCTCCTACAATGAGCAGTTCTTC
TRBV7-9	TRBJ2-3	many	NA	CASSPSRPSTDTQYF	TGTGCCAGCAGCCCCTCCCGGCCTAGCACAGATACGCAGTATTTT
TRBV28	TRBJ2-4	many	NA	CASSLGGRAGGNIQYF	TGTGCCAGCAGTCTAGGGGGGAGGGCCGGTGGGAACATTCAGTACTTC
TRBV16	TRBJ2-7	NA	TRBD1	CASSQVGIGGWNEQYF	TGTGCCAGCAGCCAAGTCGGGATAGGGGGCTGGAACGAGCAGTACTTC
TRBV29-1	TRBJ2-7	many	TRBD1	CSVDGTGPFEQYF	TGCAGCGTAGATGGGACAGGTCCCTTCGAGCAGTACTTC
TRBV2	TRBJ2-7	many	TRBD2	CASSEISGGHSYEQYF	TGTGCCAGCAGTGAAATTTCGGGAGGCCATTCCTACGAGCAGTACTTC
TRBV27	TRBJ2-1	few	NA	CASSVIGNEQFF	TGTGCCAGTAGCGTGATCGGCAATGAGCAGTTCTTC
TRBV30	TRBJ2-4	many	NA	CACYRQDASIQYF	TGTGCCTGCTACCGACAGGATGCAAGCATTCAGTACTTC
TRBV29-1	TRBJ2-7	NA	TRBD1	CSVVDRGHEQYF	TGCAGCGTCGTGGACAGGGGCCACGAGCAGTACTTC
TRBV7-3	TRBJ2-5	NA	NA	CASSPRGGGGGVQETQYF	TGTGCCAGCAGCCCACGAGGGGGGGGGGGGGGGGTCCAAGAGACCCAGTACTTC
TRBV7-6	TRBJ2-1	NA	TRBD1	CASTPTGGHSYNEQFF	TGTGCCAGCACCCCGACAGGGGGCCATTCCTACAATGAGCAGTTCTTC
TRBV3-1	TRBJ2-1	many	NA	CASNQGVSEGHNEQFF	TGTGCCAGCAACCAAGGGGTCAGTGAGGGCCACAATGAGCAGTTCTTC
TRBV7-2	TRBJ2-7	NA	TRBD2	CASSQDNRLAGDYEQYF	TGTGCCAGCAGCCAAGATAATCGCCTAGCGGGAGACTACGAGCAGTACTTC
TRBV18	TRBJ1-2	many	NA	CASSPNEERSYTF	TGTGCCAGCTCACCAAACGAAGAGAGGAGCTACACCTTC
TRBV7-2	TRBJ2-5	NA	TRBD1	CASSLQTGSEETQYF	TGTGCCAGCAGCCTCCAGACAGGGTCGGAGGAGACCCAGTACTTC
TRBV11-2	TRBJ2-3	once	TRBD2	CASSRTSGRVDTQYF	TGTGCCAGCAGCCGGACTAGCGGGAGGGTAGATACGCAGTATTTT
TRBV9	TRBJ2-5	NA	TRBD2	CASSKEFREVQETQYF	TGTGCCAGCAGCAAAGAGTTCCGGGAGGTCCAAGAGACCCAGTACTTC
TRBV5-4	TRBJ2-7	many	NA	CASSLGGGGGYEQYF	TGTGCCAGCAGCTTGGGTGGCGGGGGCGGCTACGAGCAGTACTTC
TRBV3-1	TRBJ2-3	many	NA	CASSHRISRGTDTQYF	TGTGCCAGCAGCCACAGGATTTCCCGCGGCACAGATACGCAGTATTTT
TRBV24-1	TRBJ2-5	NA	NA	CATSDLEQETQYF	TGTGCCACCAGTGATCTCGAACAAGAGACCCAGTACTTC
TRBV24-1	TRBJ2-5	NA	NA	CATSDRRGRETQYF	TGTGCCACCAGTGACCGCAGGGGACGCGAGACCCAGTACTTC
TRBV19	TRBJ1-5	few	NA	CASSKRGAGNQPQHF	TGTGCCAGTAGTAAACGGGGAGCGGGCAATCAGCCCCAGCATTTT
TRBV9	TRBJ2-7	few	TRBD2	CASSGTGTSGRGYEQYF	TGTGCCAGCAGCGGAACCGGGACTAGCGGGCGGGGCTACGAGCAGTACTTC
TRBV6-5	TRBJ1-1	many	NA	CASSYAAGPMNTEAFF	TGTGCCAGCAGTTACGCCGCAGGTCCAATGAACACTGAAGCTTTCTTT
TRBV11-2	TRBJ2-1	many	TRBD2	CASSSLLAGGPYNEQFF	TGTGCCAGCAGCTCTTTACTAGCGGGAGGCCCCTACAATGAGCAGTTCTTC
TRBV29-1	TRBJ2-5	many	TRBD2	CSVEDLLAGGYQETQYF	TGCAGCGTTGAAGATCTTCTAGCGGGAGGGTACCAAGAGACCCAGTACTTC